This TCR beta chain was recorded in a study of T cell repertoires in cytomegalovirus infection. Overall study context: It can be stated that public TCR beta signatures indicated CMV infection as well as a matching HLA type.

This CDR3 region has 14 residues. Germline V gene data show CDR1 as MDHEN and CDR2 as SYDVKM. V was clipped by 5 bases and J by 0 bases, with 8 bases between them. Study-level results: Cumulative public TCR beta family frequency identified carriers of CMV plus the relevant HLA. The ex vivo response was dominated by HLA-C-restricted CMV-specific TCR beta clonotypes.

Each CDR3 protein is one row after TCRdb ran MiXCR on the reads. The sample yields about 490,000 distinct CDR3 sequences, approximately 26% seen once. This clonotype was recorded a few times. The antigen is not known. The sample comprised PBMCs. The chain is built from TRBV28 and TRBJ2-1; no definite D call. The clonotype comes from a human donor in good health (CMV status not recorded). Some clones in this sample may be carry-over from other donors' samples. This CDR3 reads CASSKLSSYNEQFF. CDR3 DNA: TGTGCCAGCAGTAAACTTAGCTCCTACAATGAGCAGTTCTTC.